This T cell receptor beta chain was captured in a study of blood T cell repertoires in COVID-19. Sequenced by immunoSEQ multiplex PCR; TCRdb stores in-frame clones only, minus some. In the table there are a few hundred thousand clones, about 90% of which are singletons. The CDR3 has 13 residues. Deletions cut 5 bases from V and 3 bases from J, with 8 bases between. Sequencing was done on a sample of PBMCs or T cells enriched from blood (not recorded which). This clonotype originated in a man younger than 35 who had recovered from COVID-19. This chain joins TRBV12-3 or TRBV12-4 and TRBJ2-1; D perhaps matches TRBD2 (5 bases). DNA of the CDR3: TGTGCCAGCAGTGGACGGGACTACAATGAGCAGTTCTTC. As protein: CASSGRDYNEQFF.